This T cell receptor (beta chain) comes out of a study of blood T cells in healthy people across ages. Looking at the study overall: About one barcoded beta molecule per two T cells was the capture yield of template switching. Findings and caveats of the study: Both higher diversity and more naive CD4+ cells marked long-lived donors when set against aged donors. The diversity estimates, figures obtained from one million T cells, were considered underestimates.

With regard to this clonotype: Its cognate antigen is unknown.

V gave up 4 bases and J gave up 3 bases; unmatched junction bases: 8. Germline-derived CDR1 and CDR2 are LNHDA and SQIVND (reference sequence). CDR3 size: 16 residues. PCR was performed a second time for about 7 to 11 cycles using a sample-barcoded 5' primer and a J-beta primer mix. One entry per CDR3 protein results from TCRdb running MiXCR on the 5' RACE reads. This table holds over a million distinct CDR3 sequences, 40% to 45% found once. This TCR was sampled from a woman in her sixties or seventies in good health. The gene calls are TRBV19 and TRBJ2-1, with TRBD2 matching 8 bases. The sample comprised blood. CDR3 sequence: CASSTRTSRSYNEQFF. CDR3 in DNA: TGTGCCAGTAGTACTAGGACTAGCCGGAGCTACAATGAGCAGTTCTTC.